The entry below describes one TCR beta chain. Its antigen is as yet unknown. These data originate in a study of CD8+ T cells in alopecia areata. In the study overall: The study gave tofacitinib for 6 to 18 months, then 6 months off drug.

RNA was extracted and reverse transcribed into cDNA as the sequencing template. Clones were read by immunoSEQ multiplex PCR, and TCRdb kept only the in-frame ones, dropping some. This table has almost 250,000 clones, about 68% appearing once. Study-level findings and limits: Across lesional scalp, and particularly alopecia totalis/universalis, clonality surpassed that of normal scalp.

The receptor was isolated from a human donor with alopecia areata. Sequencing used CD4+ T cells sorted from blood, obtained at week 0.

The CDR3 nucleotides are TGCGCCAGCAGCGCCGGGATTGATCATGAAAAACTGTTTTTT. Translating gives CASSAGIDHEKLFF. This chain joins TRBV5-1 and TRBJ1-4, with D hard to call. V was clipped by 4 bases and J by 6 bases, with 13 bases between them. CDR3 length: 14 residues. Germline assignment: CDR1 SGHRS and CDR2 YFSETQ.